This TCR beta chain was retrieved from a study of cytomegalovirus exposure and HLA in healthy donors. For the study at large: Among the roughly 400 donors who were genotyped, roughly 86% fell in the genetic ancestry cluster that is associated with self-reported Caucasian donors. Study-level points and caveats: In a later analysis, across HLA loci, associated TCR counts were highest for DRB1, lowest for HLA-C. The majority of CMV-associated TCR beta chains were reported as apparently HLA-restricted in a later analysis. Rare TCR sequences predominated, though certain public TCRs were found in many donors.

This CDR3 has 14 residues. The germline gives CDR1 MRHNA, CDR2 SNTAGT. The germline V and J ends were trimmed by 2 bases and 7 bases, with 14 bases remaining between them. The PCR employed 60 Vbeta primers together with 13 Jbeta primers. TCRdb keeps only in-frame clones here, not all; method: immunoSEQ multiplex PCR. This table holds 95,000 to 150,000 clones, over 75% found once. Notes on this clone: Its antigen remains unknown.

The sample was PBMCs. The chain uses TRBV6-4 and TRBJ1-1, with TRBD1 as a possible D gene (5 bases). This TCR was sampled from a man aged 25-45 years in good health and CMV-seronegative. For the CDR3, the DNA is TGTGCCAGCAGTGACGGACGGGAGGGGAGTGAAGCTTTCTTT. This encodes CASSDGREGSEAFF.